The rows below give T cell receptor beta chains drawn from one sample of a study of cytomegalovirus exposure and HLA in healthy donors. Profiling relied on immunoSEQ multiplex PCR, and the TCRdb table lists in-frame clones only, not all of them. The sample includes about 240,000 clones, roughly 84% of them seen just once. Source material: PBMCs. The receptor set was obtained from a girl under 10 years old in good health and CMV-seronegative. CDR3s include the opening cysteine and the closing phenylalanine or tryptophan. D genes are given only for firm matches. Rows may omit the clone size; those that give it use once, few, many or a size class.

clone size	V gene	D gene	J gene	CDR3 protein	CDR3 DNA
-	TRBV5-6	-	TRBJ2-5	CASSLVPGAHRETQYF	TGTGCCAGCAGCTTGGTCCCAGGGGCCCACCGGGAGACCCAGTACTTC
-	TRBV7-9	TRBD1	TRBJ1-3	CASSLQGAGNTIYF	TGTGCCAGCAGCTTGCAGGGGGCTGGAAACACCATATATTTT
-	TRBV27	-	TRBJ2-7	CASSSGRTAYEQYF	TGTGCCAGCAGTTCCGGCCGGACAGCCTACGAGCAGTACTTC
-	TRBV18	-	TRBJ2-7	CASSPEIYEQYF	TGTGCCAGCTCACCAGAGATCTACGAGCAGTACTTC
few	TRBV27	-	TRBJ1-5	CASSPQSVISNQPQHF	TGTGCCAGCAGCCCCCAGTCTGTTATTAGCAATCAGCCCCAGCATTTT
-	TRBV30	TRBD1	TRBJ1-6	CAWRRRGQGKGSPLHF	TGTGCCTGGAGACGTAGGGGACAGGGAAAAGGTTCACCCCTCCACTTT
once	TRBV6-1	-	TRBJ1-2	CASSEAIRANYGYTF	TGTGCCAGCAGTGAGGCGATACGGGCTAACTATGGCTACACCTTC
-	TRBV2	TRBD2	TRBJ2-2	CASRLRTSGTNTGELFF	TGTGCCAGCAGACTTAGGACTAGCGGGACGAACACCGGGGAGCTGTTTTTT
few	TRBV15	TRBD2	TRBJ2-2	CATSRDRGGTGELFF	TGTGCCACCAGCAGAGATCGGGGGGGGACCGGGGAGCTGTTTTTT
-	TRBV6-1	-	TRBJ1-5	CASGRETGLPQHF	TGTGCCAGCGGACGGGAGACCGGTTTGCCCCAGCATTTT
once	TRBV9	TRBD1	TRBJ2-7	CASSVGTGGPYEQYF	TGTGCCAGCAGCGTAGGCACAGGGGGCCCCTACGAGCAGTACTTC
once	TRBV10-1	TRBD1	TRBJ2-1	CASSAILTGKVVNEQFF	TGCGCCAGCAGTGCTATCTTGACAGGGAAAGTGGTCAATGAGCAGTTCTTC
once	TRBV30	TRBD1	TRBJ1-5	CAWSRGQGYQPQHF	TGTGCCTGGAGTAGGGGACAGGGCTATCAGCCCCAGCATTTT
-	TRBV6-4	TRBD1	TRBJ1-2	CASGQGRTYGYTF	TGTGCCAGCGGACAGGGAAGGACCTATGGCTACACCTTC
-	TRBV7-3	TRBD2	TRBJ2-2	CASSLRSSGGTRNTGELFF	TGTGCCAGCAGCTTACGTTCTAGCGGGGGGACAAGGAACACCGGGGAGCTGTTTTTT
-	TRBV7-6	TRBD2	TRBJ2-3	CASSSRTSPALDTQYF	TGTGCCAGCAGCTCCAGGACTAGCCCGGCATTGGATACGCAGTATTTT
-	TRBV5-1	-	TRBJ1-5	CASSLEPAGNQHQHF	TGCGCCAGCAGCTTGGAGCCGGCGGGCAATCAGCACCAGCATTTT
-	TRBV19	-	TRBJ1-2	CASKGNYGYTF	TGTGCCAGTAAGGGGAACTATGGCTACACCTTC
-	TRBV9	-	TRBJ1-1	CASSKRTDLNTEAFF	TGTGCCAGCAGCAAAAGGACAGACTTGAACACTGAAGCTTTCTTT
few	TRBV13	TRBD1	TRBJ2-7	CASSSSTGLRSTYEQYF	TGTGCCAGCAGCTCTTCGACAGGGTTAAGGTCTACCTACGAGCAGTACTTC
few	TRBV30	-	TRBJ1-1	CAWMTTVRGTEAFF	TGTGCCTGGATGACGACCGTACGGGGCACTGAAGCTTTCTTT
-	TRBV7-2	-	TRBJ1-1	CASRVGQPNTEAFF	TGTGCCAGCAGGGTCGGACAGCCGAACACTGAAGCTTTCTTT
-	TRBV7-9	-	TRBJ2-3	CASSLGLITDTQYF	TGTGCCAGCAGCTTGGGACTTATCACAGATACGCAGTATTTT
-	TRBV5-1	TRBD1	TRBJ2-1	CASLRGQGDHEQFF	TGCGCCAGCCTTAGAGGACAGGGGGACCATGAGCAGTTCTTC
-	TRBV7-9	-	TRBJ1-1	CASSLPLRATLYTEAFF	TGTGCCAGCAGCTTACCCTTGCGGGCTACCCTTTACACTGAAGCTTTCTTT
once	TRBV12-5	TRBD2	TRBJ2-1	CASAQATSWRETSYNEQFF	TGTGCTAGTGCCCAGGCGACGTCTTGGCGGGAGACCTCCTACAATGAGCAGTTCTTC